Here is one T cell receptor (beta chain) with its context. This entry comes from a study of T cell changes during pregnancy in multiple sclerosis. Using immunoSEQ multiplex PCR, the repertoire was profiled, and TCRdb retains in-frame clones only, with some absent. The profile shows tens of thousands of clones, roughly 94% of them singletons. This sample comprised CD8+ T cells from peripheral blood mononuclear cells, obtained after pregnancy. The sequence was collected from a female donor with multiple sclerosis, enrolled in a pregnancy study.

The CDR3 here is CASSENTLTGNTIYF. In DNA, the CDR3 is TGTGCCAGCAGTGAAAACACCTTAACTGGAAACACCATATATTTT. The chain is built from TRBV2 and TRBJ1-3, with D unresolved. This CDR3 comprises 15 residues. Germline assignment: CDR1 SNHLY and CDR2 FYNNEI. Trimming shortened V by 2 bases and J by 2 bases, and 10 bases separated the two germline ends.